A single sample gave rise to the 24 T cell receptor beta chains below, sequenced in a study of beta chain features in type 1 diabetes (dated by TCRdb to 2016 to 2019). Library prep was done by the immunoSEQ multiplex PCR assay. The High Capacity cDNA Reverse Transcription Kit was used to reverse transcribe all of the isolated RNA, meaning that expressed TCRB transcripts were what got sequenced. TCRdb holds this immuneACCESS table with in-frame rearrangements only. Some clones are missing; in checked studies, unresolved V genes explain under half, and the rest has no known cause. For this sample there are some 300,000 clones; about 8% appear just once. 0.9% to 1.2% of the sample comes from the top ten. The sample consisted of central memory CD4+ T cells from blood. These receptors all come from a woman between 18 and 30 years old in good health.

This clone appeared a few times. This chain connects TRBV9 to TRBJ2-3; possibly TRBD2 for D (5 bases). V dropped 0 bases and J dropped 4 bases, with 15 bases sitting between them. Germline loops: CDR1 SGDLS, CDR2 YYNGEE. CDR3 length: 16 residues. CDR3: CASSVDALGRADTQYF. The CDR3, as DNA: TGTGCCAGCAGCGTAGATGCCCTAGGGCGGGCAGATACGCAGTATTTT.

The chain combines TRBV7-2 with TRBJ2-1; the D gene could be TRBD1 or TRBD2 (5 bases each). The CDR3 extends over 13 amino acids. The V end lost 1 base, the J end lost 10 bases, and 11 bases lay between the germline ends. CDR1 SGHTA and CDR2 FQGNSA come from the germline V gene. The DNA for the CDR3 is TGTGCCAGCAGCTTAGTTCGAGGGGCCGAGCAGTTCTTC. Its protein product is CASSLVRGAEQFF.

The chain joins TRBV4-3 to TRBJ2-5, with 10 bases matching TRBD2. The CDR3 spans 14 residues. With V trimmed by 3 bases and J by 11 bases, 9 bases remained unmatched. Germline-derived CDR1 and CDR2 are LGHNA and YSLEER. Here the CDR3 DNA reads TGCGCCAGCAGCCAGTCTAGCGGGAGTGGTGAGCAGTACTTC. It translates to CASSQSSGSGEQYF.

V usage is TRBV5-6 and J usage is TRBJ2-2, with 7 bases matching TRBD1. This CDR3 is built from 15 residues. V was clipped by 4 bases and J by 5 bases; unmatched bases: 8. Germline V gene data show CDR1 as SGHDT and CDR2 as YYEEEE. Written as DNA, the CDR3 is TGTGCCAGCAGCCTCACAGGGGTTTGGACCGGGGAGCTGTTTTTT. It translates to CASSLTGVWTGELFF.

Note on this clone: The germline gene is not matched at one end of the junction; a read error may be the cause. J is TRBJ2-7 and V is TRBV5-1; D call uncertain. Germline-derived CDR1 and CDR2 are SGHRS and YFSETQ. The CDR3 sequence is 13 residues long. The DNA of the CDR3 is TGCGCCAGCAGCTTAGTGTCCTCCAACGAGCAGTACTTC. Translating gives CASSLVSSNEQYF.

This clone was picked up a small number of times. This chain links TRBV11-2 with TRBJ2-3; 10 bases line up with TRBD2. This CDR3 region has 16 residues. Looked up from germline, CDR1 is SGHAT and CDR2 is FQNNGV. Trimming took 1 base from V and 3 from J; bases not matched to a gene: 4. The CDR3 DNA reads as TGTGCCAGCAGCTTAGTAGCGGGAGGAAGGACAGATACGCAGTATTTT. This sequence encodes CASSLVAGGRTDTQYF.

This clone was found a few times. The V call is TRBV19, the J call TRBJ2-3, with D hard to call. CDR1 is LNHDA and CDR2 is SQIVND in the germline V gene (reference sequence). V was clipped by 0 bases and J by 6 bases, with 7 bases between them. CDR3 length equals 13 residues. The CDR3 DNA follows: TGTGCCAGTAGTATAGATCAAGGGGATACGCAGTATTTT. Its translation is CASSIDQGDTQYF.

This chain links TRBV6-5 with TRBJ1-2, with unresolved D. V lost 7 bases, J lost 5 bases, and 11 bases lay in between. Germline V gene data show CDR1 as MNHEY and CDR2 as SVGAGI. The CDR3 length is 12 residues. The DNA of the CDR3 is TGTGCCAGCATTTCCGCCCAATATGGCTACACCTTC. This codes for CASISAQYGYTF.

The rearrangement joins TRBV6-1 to TRBJ2-1; the D call may be TRBD1 or TRBD2 (5 bases each). The CDR3 has 15 amino acids. Germline V gene sequence: CDR1 MNHNS, CDR2 SASEGT. V was pared by 5 bases and J by 0 bases, with 11 bases between. Written as DNA, the CDR3 is TGTGCCAGCAGTCAGAGAGGGGCCTCCTACAATGAGCAGTTCTTC. Translated, it gives CASSQRGASYNEQFF.

This chain connects TRBV5-1 to TRBJ2-3; TRBD1 matches 12 bases. This CDR3 comprises 15 residues. CDR1 is SGHRS, CDR2 YFSETQ, per germline. The V and J ends lost 0 bases and 10 bases, in that order; junction bases with no gene match: 6. In DNA form, the CDR3 reads TGCGCCAGCAGCTTGGTGGGACAGGGGGCGGCAGCGCAGTATTTT. This translates into CASSLVGQGAAAQYF. The full variable domain, its missing parts supplied by reference TRBV5-1 and TRBJ2-3, is KAGVTQTPRYLIKTRGQQVTLSCSPISGHRSVSWYQQTPGQGLQFLFEYFSETQRNKGNFPGRFSGRQFSNSRSEMNVSTLELGDSALYLCASSLVGQGAAAQYFGPGTRLTVL.

This chain uses TRBV7-2 with TRBJ2-5; D might be TRBD2 (6 bases). V lost 2 bases and J lost 7, with 23 bases in between. Looked up from germline, CDR1 is SGHTA and CDR2 is FQGNSA. The CDR3 loop spans 17 amino acids. In DNA, the CDR3 is TGTGCCAGCAGCTTAACTCTAGGAGGGGAAGCGGTTGGGACCCAGTACTTC. Amino acid sequence: CASSLTLGGEAVGTQYF.

In its sample, this clone was seen a few times. The genes are TRBV7-2 and TRBJ2-1; 7 nucleotides agree with TRBD1. Germline V CDR1 and CDR2: SGHTA, FQGNSA. The CDR3 loop spans 14 amino acids. V was pared by 5 bases and J by 5 bases, with 6 bases of the junction left unmatched. In DNA form, the CDR3 reads TGTGCCAGCAGCCCCGACAGGGTAAACAATGAGCAGTTCTTC. As protein: CASSPDRVNNEQFF.

This clone turned up a few times. The rearrangement uses TRBV4-3 and TRBJ1-2; D is uncertain. CDR1 LGHNA and CDR2 YSLEER come from the germline V gene. The V end was cut by 3 bases, the J end by 2 bases, with 10 bases between. This CDR3 contains 14 residues. CDR3: CASSQATRNYGYTF. CDR3 nucleotide sequence: TGCGCCAGCAGCCAGGCTACAAGAAACTATGGCTACACCTTC.

This clone was counted at least ten times. The chain has TRBV4-3 and TRBJ2-1; 8 bases align to TRBD2. The V and J ends lost 5 bases and 5 bases, in that order; junction bases with no gene match: 11. This CDR3 contains 16 residues. CDR1 LGHNA and CDR2 YSLEER come from the germline V gene. CDR3 amino acids: CASSATPSGYNNEQFF. CDR3 coding DNA: TGCGCCAGCAGCGCAACCCCTAGCGGGTATAACAATGAGCAGTTCTTC.

This clone has a handful of counts. This chain joins TRBV28 and TRBJ2-2, with D hard to call. This CDR3 has 14 residues. V lost 3 bases and J 3 bases, leaving 8 bases between the germline ends. Germline V gives CDR1 MDHEN, CDR2 SYDVKM. DNA for the CDR3: TGTGCCAGCAGTTTCTTGGCGTACACCGGGGAGCTGTTTTTT. Its translation is CASSFLAYTGELFF.

The chain combines TRBV30 with TRBJ1-4; 9 bases are shared with TRBD1. Trimming cost V 5 bases and J 8 bases; bases outside gene matches: 9. CDR1 and CDR2 from the germline V gene are GTSNPN and SVGIG (reference sequence). The CDR3 runs to 14 residues. This CDR3 is CAWCPGQGLEKLFF. The CDR3 DNA sequence: TGTGCCTGGTGCCCGGGACAGGGATTGGAAAAACTGTTTTTT.

The chain recombines TRBV4-3 with TRBJ1-1, with D tentatively TRBD1 (5 bases). The germline gives CDR1 LGHNA, CDR2 YSLEER. V shed 4 bases and J shed 8 bases, with 17 bases lying between them. The length of the CDR3 is 14 residues. CDR3 bases: TGCGCCAGCAGCCTCGACCGGGGGAGTGGAGAAGCTTTCTTT. Its translation is CASSLDRGSGEAFF.

The chain has TRBV18 and TRBJ2-1, with D uncertain. This CDR3 has 11 amino acids. The germline gives CDR1 KGHSH, CDR2 LQKENI. Trimming took 4 bases from V and 6 from J, leaving 4 bases between them. The DNA of the CDR3 is TGTGCCAGCTCACTGGCCAATGAGCAGTTCTTC. Residues: CASSLANEQFF.

V is TRBV4-2 and J is TRBJ1-5, with D maybe TRBD1 (6 bases). CDR3 length: 15 amino acids. The ends were cut back, 1 base at V and 7 bases at J, with 14 bases in the middle. Germline V gene data show CDR1 as LGHNA and CDR2 as YNFKEQ. The CDR3 spells CASSQVTGARQPQHF. The DNA for the CDR3 is TGTGCCAGCAGCCAAGTGACGGGGGCAAGGCAGCCCCAGCATTTT.

This clone has more than one count but fewer than ten. The rearrangement joins TRBV7-3 to TRBJ2-7; no clear D. The germline V gene has CDR1 SGHTA and CDR2 FQGTGA. The length of the CDR3 is 13 residues. Trimming took 5 bases from V and 4 from J, leaving 12 bases between them. CDR3 region: CASSLTRIYEQYF. The CDR3 DNA follows: TGTGCCAGCAGCCTCACCCGGATATACGAGCAGTACTTC. The entire variable domain, with the rest obtained from reference TRBV7-3 and TRBJ2-7, is as follows: GAGVSQTPSNKVTEKGKYVELRCDPISGHTALYWYRQSLGQGPEFLIYFQGTGAADDSGLPNDRFFAVRPEGSVSTLKIQRTERGDSAVYLCASSLTRIYEQYFGPGTRLTVT.

This clone was observed a few times. The rearrangement links TRBV30 to TRBJ2-7; the D gene is possibly TRBD2 (6 bases). V lost 5 bases to trimming and J lost 6 bases, with 23 bases between them. Germline V CDR1 and CDR2: GTSNPN, SVGIG (reference sequence). This CDR3 region has 15 residues. The CDR3 loop is CAWGRNTGATGEQYF. The CDR3 nucleotides are TGTGCCTGGGGGAGAAACACGGGAGCAACGGGCGAGCAGTACTTC.

This clone was found a few times. The V call is TRBV4-1, the J call TRBJ2-7, with D maybe TRBD1 (6 bases). Looked up from germline, CDR1 is MGHRA and CDR2 is YSYEKL. There are 15 residues in the CDR3. The V end was cut by 0 bases, the J end by 3 bases, with 12 bases between. The CDR3 protein is CASSQEWGQGYEQYV. For the CDR3, the DNA is TGCGCCAGCAGCCAAGAGTGGGGGCAGGGCTACGAGCAGTACGTC.

The table lists this clone with many counts. V is TRBV5-4 and J is TRBJ2-7; 12 nucleotides agree with TRBD2. CDR1 SGHNT and CDR2 YYREEE come from the germline V gene (reference sequence). The CDR3 runs 16 residues. J gave up 2 bases and V 1 base, and 4 bases lay outside the gene matches. This chain's CDR3 is CASSLIPSGGAYEQYV. In DNA form, the CDR3 reads TGTGCCAGCAGCTTGATCCCTAGCGGGGGGGCCTACGAGCAGTACGTC.

CDR3 sequence: CASRRTGTTNEKLFF. The CDR3 DNA sequence: TGTGCCAGCAGGCGGACAGGGACGACTAATGAAAAACTGTTTTTT. This rearrangement joins TRBV2 to TRBJ1-4, with TRBD1 matching over 8 bases. The CDR3 has 15 residues. CDR1 SNHLY and CDR2 FYNNEI come from the germline V gene. Unmatched junction bases numbered 5, after V lost 6 bases and J lost 2 bases.